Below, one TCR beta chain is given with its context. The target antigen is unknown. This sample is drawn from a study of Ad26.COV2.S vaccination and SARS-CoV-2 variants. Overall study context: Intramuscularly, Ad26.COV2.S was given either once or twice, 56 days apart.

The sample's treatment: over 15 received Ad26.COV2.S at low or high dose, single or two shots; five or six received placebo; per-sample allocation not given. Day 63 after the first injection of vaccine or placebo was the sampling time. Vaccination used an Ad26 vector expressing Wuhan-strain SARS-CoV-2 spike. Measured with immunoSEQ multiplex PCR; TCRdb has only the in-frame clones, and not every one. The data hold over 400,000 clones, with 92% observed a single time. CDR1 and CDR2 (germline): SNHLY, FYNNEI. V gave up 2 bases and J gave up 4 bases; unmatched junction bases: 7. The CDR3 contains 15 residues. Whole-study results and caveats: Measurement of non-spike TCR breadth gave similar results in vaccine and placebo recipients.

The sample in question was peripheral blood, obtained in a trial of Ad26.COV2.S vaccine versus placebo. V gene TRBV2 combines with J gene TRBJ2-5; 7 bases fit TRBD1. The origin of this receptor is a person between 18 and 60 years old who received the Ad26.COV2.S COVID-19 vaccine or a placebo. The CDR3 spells CASSELGAGGETQYF. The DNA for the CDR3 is TGTGCCAGCAGTGAACTGGGGGCAGGGGGAGAGACCCAGTACTTC.